This entry lists 7 T cell receptor beta chains sequenced from one sample in a study of blood T cell repertoires in COVID-19. Clones were sequenced by immunoSEQ multiplex PCR, and TCRdb holds only the in-frame ones, with some missing. The profile shows about 92,000 clones, about 89% of them singletons. What was sequenced was peripheral blood. The receptors derive from a human donor with active COVID-19. The donor label of this sample is uncertain.

The chain uses TRBV7-2 and TRBJ2-5; D is possibly TRBD2 (5 bases). The CDR3 is made up of 14 amino acids. Germline V gene sequence: CDR1 SGHTA, CDR2 FQGNSA. V shed 5 bases and J shed 5 bases, with 15 bases lying between them. This CDR3 is CASSPRTALETQYF. The CDR3 nucleotides read TGTGCCAGCAGCCCGAGGACTGCGTTGGAGACCCAGTACTTC.

The gene calls are TRBV24-1 and TRBJ2-7, with a tentative D call TRBD2 (6 bases). This CDR3 contains 14 residues. Germline V gene lookup returns CDR1 KGHDR and CDR2 SFDVKD. V lost 0 bases to trimming and J lost 2 bases, with 7 bases between them. Here the CDR3 DNA reads TGTGCCACCAGTGATTTGGGGGGGACCTACGAGCAGTACTTC. Its translation is CATSDLGGTYEQYF.

The chain recombines TRBV11-3 with TRBJ2-5; 7 nucleotides agree with TRBD1. Germline V CDR1 and CDR2: SGHNT, YENEEA. With V trimmed by 1 base and J by 1 base, 3 bases remained unmatched. The CDR3 spans 15 residues. As DNA, the CDR3 is TGTGCCAGCAGCTTAGGACAGGGACCCCAAGAGACCCAGTACTTC. Protein sequence: CASSLGQGPQETQYF.

The chain is built from TRBV19 and TRBJ2-7; a weak D match, TRBD1 (6 bases). The CDR3 runs 15 residues. The germline CDR1 and CDR2 sequences are LNHDA and SQIVND (reference sequence). V was pared by 5 bases and J by 1 base, with 15 bases between. CDR3 nucleotides: TGTGCCAGTAGTTCCGCCGGGACAACGTCCTACGAGCAGTACTTC. Amino acids: CASSSAGTTSYEQYF. Supplemented by reference TRBV19 and TRBJ2-7, the full variable domain reads DGGITQSPKYLFRKEGQNVTLSCEQNLNHDAMYWYRQDPGQGLRLIYYSQIVNDFQKGDIAEGYSVSREKKESFPLTVTSAQKNPTAFYLCASSSAGTTSYEQYFGPGTRLTVT.

This chain joins TRBV7-9 and TRBJ2-5, with 10 bases aligning to TRBD2. This CDR3 is built from 17 residues. V was pared by 1 base and J by 5 bases, with 10 bases of the junction left unmatched. Germline V gene lookup returns CDR1 SEHNR and CDR2 FQNEAQ (reference sequence). The CDR3 protein is CASSLGFLAGAEETQYF. The CDR3 bases are TGTGCCAGCAGCTTAGGGTTTCTAGCGGGGGCGGAGGAGACCCAGTACTTC.

J is TRBJ1-1 and V is TRBV11-2, with 9 bases aligning to TRBD1. Germline trimming cut 5 bases from V and 4 bases from J; bases unmatched to any gene: 8. The CDR3 has 15 residues. The V gene's germline CDR1 is SGHAT and CDR2 FQNNGV. CDR3: CASSIWTGAITEAFF. CDR3 DNA: TGTGCCAGCAGCATCTGGACAGGGGCGATCACTGAAGCTTTCTTT. Together with reference TRBV11-2 and TRBJ1-1, the CDR3 gives the full variable domain: EAGVAQSPRYKIIEKRQSVAFWCNPISGHATLYWYQQILGQGPKLLIQFQNNGVVDDSQLPKDRFSAERLKGVDSTLKIQPAKLEDSAVYLCASSIWTGAITEAFFGQGTRLTVV.

The CDR3 reads CASSVDGGLTGELFF. The CDR3 DNA sequence: TGTGCCAGCAGCGTAGACGGGGGGTTGACCGGGGAGCTGTTTTTT. This rearrangement joins TRBV9 to TRBJ2-2; 7 nucleotides align to TRBD2. Germline V gene lookup returns CDR1 SGDLS and CDR2 YYNGEE. J lost 5 bases, V lost 0 bases, and 4 bases had no gene match. The CDR3 consists of 15 residues.